This T cell receptor beta chain was found in a study of CD8 T cells in ankylosing spondylitis. From germline, CDR1 is DFQATT and CDR2 SNEGSKA (reference sequence). V lost 1 base and J lost 2; bases outside the gene matches: 3. CDR3 length: 14 amino acids. This clonotype was found a few times. The antigen is undetermined. Whole-study results and caveats: Seemingly characteristic of ankylosing spondylitis blood was a TCR beta motif consisting of about 8 highly homologous variants. Within peripheral blood, clones linked to disease were CD8+ and relatively rare. Reportedly, disease-linked clones are significantly enriched in ankylosing spondylitis patients' matched synovial fluid.

Researchers built TCR beta libraries using quantitative 5'-RACE with molecular barcodes. MiXCR, run by TCRdb on the 5' RACE reads, gives a single entry per CDR3 protein. Among around 150,000 distinct CDR3 sequences listed, about 17% were seen once. This rearrangement joins TRBV20-1 to TRBJ2-7, with TRBD2 matching 9 bases. This TCR was sampled from a male donor with ankylosing spondylitis or in good health (not recorded which). The sequencing sample was made of blood, either unsorted or a sorted T cell fraction (not recorded which). DNA for the CDR3: TGCAGTGCTAGAGTCTCTAGCGGGGCCTACGAGCAGTACTTC. Protein product: CSARVSSGAYEQYF.